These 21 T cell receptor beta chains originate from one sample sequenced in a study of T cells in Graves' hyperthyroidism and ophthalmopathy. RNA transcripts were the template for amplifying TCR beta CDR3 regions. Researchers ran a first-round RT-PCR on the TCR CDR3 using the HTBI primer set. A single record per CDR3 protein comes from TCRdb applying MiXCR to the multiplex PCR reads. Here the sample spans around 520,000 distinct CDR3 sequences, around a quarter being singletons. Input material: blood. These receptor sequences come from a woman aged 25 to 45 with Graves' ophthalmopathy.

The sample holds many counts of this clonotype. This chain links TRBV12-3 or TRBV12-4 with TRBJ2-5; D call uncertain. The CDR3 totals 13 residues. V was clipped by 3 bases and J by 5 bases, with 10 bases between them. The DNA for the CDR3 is TGTGCCAGCAGTTTGGAAAGGGCGGAGACCCAGTACTTC. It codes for CASSLERAETQYF.

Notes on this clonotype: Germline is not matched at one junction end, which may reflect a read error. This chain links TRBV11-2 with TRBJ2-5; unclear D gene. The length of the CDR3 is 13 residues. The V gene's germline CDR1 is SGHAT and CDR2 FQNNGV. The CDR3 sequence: CASSLVGQGTQYF. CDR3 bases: TGTGCCAGCAGCTTAGTTGGTCAAGGGACCCAGTACTTC.

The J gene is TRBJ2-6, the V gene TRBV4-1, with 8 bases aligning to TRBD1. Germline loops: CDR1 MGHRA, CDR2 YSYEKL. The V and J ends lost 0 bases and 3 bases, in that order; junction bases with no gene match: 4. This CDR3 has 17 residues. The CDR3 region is CASSQEGQGFGANVLTF. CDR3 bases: TGCGCCAGCAGCCAAGAAGGACAGGGTTTTGGGGCCAACGTCCTGACTTTC.

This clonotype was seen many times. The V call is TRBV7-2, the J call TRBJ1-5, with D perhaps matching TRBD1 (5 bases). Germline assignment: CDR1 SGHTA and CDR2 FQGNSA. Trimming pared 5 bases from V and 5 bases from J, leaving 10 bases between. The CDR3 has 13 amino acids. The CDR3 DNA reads TGTGCCAGCAGCGCCGGGGCAGATCAGCCCCAGCATTTT. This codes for CASSAGADQPQHF. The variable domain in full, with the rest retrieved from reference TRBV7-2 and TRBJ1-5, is GAGVSQSPSNKVTEKGKDVELRCDPISGHTALYWYRQSLGQGLEFLIYFQGNSAPDKSGLPSDRFSAERTGGSVSTLTIQRTQQEDSAVYLCASSAGADQPQHFGDGTRLSIL.

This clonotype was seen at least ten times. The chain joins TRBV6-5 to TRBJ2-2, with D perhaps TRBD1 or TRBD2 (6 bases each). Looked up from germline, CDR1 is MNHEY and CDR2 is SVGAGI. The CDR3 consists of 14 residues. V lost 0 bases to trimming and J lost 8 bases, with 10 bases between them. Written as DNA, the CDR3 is TGTGCCAGCAGTTACTCCCAGGGGAGGGGGGAGCTGTTTTTT. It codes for CASSYSQGRGELFF.

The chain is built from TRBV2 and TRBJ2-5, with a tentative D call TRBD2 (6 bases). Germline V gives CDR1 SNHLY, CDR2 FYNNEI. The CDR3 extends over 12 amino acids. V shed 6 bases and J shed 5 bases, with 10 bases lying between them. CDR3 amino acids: CASSGSMETQYF. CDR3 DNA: TGTGCCAGCAGCGGGAGTATGGAGACCCAGTACTTC. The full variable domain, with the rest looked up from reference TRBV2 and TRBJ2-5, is EPEVTQTPSHQVTQMGQEVILRCVPISNHLYFYWYRQILGQKVEFLVSFYNNEISEKSEIFDDQFSVERPDGSNFTLKIRSTKLEDSAMYFCASSGSMETQYFGPGTRLLVL.

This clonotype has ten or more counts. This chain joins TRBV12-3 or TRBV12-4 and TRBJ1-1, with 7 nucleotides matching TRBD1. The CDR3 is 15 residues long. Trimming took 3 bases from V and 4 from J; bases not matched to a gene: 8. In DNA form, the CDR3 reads TGTGCCAGCAGTTTCCGTCAGGGGGAGAGCACTGAAGCTTTCTTT. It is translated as CASSFRQGESTEAFF.

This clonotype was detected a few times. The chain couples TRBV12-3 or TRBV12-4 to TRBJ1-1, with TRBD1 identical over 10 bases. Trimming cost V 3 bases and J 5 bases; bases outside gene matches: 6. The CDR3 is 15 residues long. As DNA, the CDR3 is TGTGCCAGCAGTTTCCACCGGGACAGGGGAACTGAAGCTTTCTTT. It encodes CASSFHRDRGTEAFF.

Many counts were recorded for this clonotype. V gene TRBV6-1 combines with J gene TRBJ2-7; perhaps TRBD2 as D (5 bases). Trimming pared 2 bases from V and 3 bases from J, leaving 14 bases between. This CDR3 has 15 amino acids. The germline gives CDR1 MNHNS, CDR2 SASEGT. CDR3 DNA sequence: TGTGCCAGCAGTGAAAAGAAGGGCGGGTACTACGAGCAGTACTTC. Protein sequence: CASSEKKGGYYEQYF.

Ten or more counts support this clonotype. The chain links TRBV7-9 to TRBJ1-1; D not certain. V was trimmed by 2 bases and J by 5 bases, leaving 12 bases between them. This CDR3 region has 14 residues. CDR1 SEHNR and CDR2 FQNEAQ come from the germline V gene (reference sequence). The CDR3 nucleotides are TGTGCCAGCAGCTTAACCCGGTTAGAAACTGAAGCTTTCTTT. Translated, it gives CASSLTRLETEAFF.

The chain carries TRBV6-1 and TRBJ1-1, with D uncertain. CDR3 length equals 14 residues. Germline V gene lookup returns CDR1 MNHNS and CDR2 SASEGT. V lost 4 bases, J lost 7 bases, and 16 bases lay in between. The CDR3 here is CASSASDEIYEAFF. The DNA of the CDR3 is TGTGCCAGCAGTGCCTCCGATGAGATCTATGAAGCTTTCTTT.

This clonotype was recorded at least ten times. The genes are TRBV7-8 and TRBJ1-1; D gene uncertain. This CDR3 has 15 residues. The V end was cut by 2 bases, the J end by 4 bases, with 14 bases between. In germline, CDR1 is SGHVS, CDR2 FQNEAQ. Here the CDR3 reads CASSLKFGVGTEAFF. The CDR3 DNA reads TGTGCCAGCAGCTTAAAATTCGGGGTGGGCACTGAAGCTTTCTTT.

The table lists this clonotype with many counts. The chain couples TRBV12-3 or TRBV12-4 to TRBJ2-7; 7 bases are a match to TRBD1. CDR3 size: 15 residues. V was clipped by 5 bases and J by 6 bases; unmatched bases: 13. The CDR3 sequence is CASSPRWTGGVEQYF. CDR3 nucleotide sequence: TGTGCCAGCAGTCCCCGCTGGACAGGTGGTGTCGAGCAGTACTTC.

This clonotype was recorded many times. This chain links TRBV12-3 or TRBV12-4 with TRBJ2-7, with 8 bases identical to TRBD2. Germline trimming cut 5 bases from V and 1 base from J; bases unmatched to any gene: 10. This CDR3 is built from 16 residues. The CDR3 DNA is TGTGCCAGCAGTAAAATTATAGCGGGGACTTCCTACGAGCAGTACTTC. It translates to CASSKIIAGTSYEQYF.

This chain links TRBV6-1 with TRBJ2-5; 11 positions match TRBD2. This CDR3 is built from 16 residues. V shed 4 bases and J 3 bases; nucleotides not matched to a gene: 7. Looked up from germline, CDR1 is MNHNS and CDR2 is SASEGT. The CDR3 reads CASSASTSGVKETQYF. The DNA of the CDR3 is TGTGCCAGCAGTGCATCGACTAGCGGGGTGAAAGAGACCCAGTACTTC.

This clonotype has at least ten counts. The CDR3 is CSAGQTVNQPQHF. As DNA, the CDR3 is TGCAGTGCTGGACAGACAGTCAATCAGCCCCAGCATTTT. The chain carries TRBV20-1 and TRBJ1-5, with D maybe TRBD1 (6 bases). This CDR3 comprises 13 residues. CDR1 and CDR2 (germline): DFQATT, SNEGSKA (reference sequence). The ends were cut back, 5 bases at V and 3 bases at J, with 11 bases in the middle.

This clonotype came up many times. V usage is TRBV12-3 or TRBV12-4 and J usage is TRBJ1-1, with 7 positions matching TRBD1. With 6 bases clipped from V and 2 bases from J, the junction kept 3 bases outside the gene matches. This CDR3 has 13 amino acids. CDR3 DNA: TGTGCCAGCAGGGGACAGTTAAACACTGAAGCTTTCTTT. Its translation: CASRGQLNTEAFF.

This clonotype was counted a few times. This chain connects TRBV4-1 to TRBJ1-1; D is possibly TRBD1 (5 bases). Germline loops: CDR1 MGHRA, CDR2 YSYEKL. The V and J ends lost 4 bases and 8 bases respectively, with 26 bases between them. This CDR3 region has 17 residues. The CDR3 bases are TGCGCCAGCAGCCGAAGAACGGGTCGGTTTAGGGGCAACGAAGCTTTCTTT. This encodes CASSRRTGRFRGNEAFF.

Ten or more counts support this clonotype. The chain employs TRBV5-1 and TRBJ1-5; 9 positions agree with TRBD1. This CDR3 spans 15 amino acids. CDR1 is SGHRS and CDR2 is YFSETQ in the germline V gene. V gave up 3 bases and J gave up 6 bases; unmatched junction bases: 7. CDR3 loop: CASSSGQGDVQPQHF. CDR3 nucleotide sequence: TGCGCCAGCAGCTCGGGACAGGGCGACGTTCAGCCCCAGCATTTT.

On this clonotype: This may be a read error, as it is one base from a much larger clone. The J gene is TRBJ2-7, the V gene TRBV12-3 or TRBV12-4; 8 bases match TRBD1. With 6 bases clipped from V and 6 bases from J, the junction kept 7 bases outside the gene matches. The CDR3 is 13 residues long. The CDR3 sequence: CASSLTGAGEQYF. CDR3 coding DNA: TGTGCCAGCAGCCTGACAGGGGCCGGCGAGCAGTACTTC.

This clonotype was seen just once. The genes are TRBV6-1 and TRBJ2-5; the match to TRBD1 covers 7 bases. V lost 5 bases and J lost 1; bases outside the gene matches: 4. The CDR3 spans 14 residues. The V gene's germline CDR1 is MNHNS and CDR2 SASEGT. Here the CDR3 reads CASSTNRGQETQYF. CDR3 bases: TGTGCCAGCAGTACAAACAGGGGCCAAGAGACCCAGTACTTC.